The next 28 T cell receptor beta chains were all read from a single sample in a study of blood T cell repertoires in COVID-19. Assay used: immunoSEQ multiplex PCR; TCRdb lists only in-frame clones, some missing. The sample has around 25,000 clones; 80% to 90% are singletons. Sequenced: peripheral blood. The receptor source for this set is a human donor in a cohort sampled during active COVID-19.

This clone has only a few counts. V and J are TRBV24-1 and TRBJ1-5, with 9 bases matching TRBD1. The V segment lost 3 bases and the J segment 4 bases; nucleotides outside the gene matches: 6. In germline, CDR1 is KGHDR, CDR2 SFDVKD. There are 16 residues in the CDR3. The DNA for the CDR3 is TGTGCCACCAGTGATCAGACAGGGGGATTAAATCAGCCCCAGCATTTT. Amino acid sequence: CATSDQTGGLNQPQHF.

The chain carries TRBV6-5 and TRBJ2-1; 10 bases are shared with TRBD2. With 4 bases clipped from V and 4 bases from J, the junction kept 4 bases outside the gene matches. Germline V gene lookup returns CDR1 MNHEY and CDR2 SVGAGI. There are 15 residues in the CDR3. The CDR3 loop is CASSSTGLAYNEQFF. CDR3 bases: TGTGCCAGCAGTTCAACGGGACTAGCGTACAATGAGCAGTTCTTC.

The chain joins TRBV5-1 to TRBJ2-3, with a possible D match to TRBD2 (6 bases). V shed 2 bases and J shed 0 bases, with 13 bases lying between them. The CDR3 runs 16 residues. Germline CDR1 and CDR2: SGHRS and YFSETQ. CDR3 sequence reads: CASSFGIGRSTDTQYF. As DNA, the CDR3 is TGCGCCAGCAGCTTTGGGATAGGGAGGAGCACAGATACGCAGTATTTT.

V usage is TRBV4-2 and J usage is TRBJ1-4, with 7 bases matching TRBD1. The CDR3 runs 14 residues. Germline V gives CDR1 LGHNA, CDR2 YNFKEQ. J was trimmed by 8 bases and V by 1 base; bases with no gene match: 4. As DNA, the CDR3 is TGTGCCAGCAGCCAAGGACAGGGTTTCGAAAAACTGTTTTTT. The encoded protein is CASSQGQGFEKLFF.

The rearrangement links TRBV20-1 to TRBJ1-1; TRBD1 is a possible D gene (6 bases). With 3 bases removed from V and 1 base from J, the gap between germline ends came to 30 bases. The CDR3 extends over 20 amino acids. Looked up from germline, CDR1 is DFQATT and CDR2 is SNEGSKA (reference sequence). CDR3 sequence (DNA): TGCAGTGCTAGTCCCTCCTCCGGACAGCCGAGCCCCGGGAAGAACACTGAAGCTTTCTTT. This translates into CSASPSSGQPSPGKNTEAFF.

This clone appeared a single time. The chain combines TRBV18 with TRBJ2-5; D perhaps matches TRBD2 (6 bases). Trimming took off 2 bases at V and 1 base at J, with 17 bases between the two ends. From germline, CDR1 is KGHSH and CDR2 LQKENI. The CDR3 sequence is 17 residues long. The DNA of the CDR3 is TGTGCCAGCTCACCAGGAGACGCGGGATCGATCCAAGAGACCCAGTACTTC. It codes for CASSPGDAGSIQETQYF.

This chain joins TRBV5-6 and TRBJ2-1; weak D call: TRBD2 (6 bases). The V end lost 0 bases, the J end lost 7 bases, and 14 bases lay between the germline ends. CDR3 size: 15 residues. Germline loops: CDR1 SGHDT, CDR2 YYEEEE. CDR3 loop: CASSLGRAPVNEQFF. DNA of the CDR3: TGTGCCAGCAGCTTGGGGAGGGCCCCGGTGAATGAGCAGTTCTTC.

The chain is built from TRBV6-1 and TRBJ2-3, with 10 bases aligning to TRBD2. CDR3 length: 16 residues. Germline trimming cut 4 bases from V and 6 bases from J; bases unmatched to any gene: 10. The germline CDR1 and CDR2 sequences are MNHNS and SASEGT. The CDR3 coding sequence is TGTGCCAGCAGTGGTTTCACTAGCGGGGCCGGGGATACGCAGTATTTT. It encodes CASSGFTSGAGDTQYF.

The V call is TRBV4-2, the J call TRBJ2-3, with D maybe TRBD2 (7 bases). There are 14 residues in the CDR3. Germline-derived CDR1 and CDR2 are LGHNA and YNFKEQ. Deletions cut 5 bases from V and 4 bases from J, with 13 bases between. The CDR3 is CASSGGGRADTQYF. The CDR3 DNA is TGTGCCAGCAGCGGAGGGGGGAGGGCAGATACGCAGTATTTT.

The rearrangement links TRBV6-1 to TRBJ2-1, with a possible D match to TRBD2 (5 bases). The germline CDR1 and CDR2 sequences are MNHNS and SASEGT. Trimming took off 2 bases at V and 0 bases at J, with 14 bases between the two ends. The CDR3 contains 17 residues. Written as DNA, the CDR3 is TGTGCCAGCAGTGAACGGGGTAGCACCTTCTCCTACAATGAGCAGTTCTTC. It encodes CASSERGSTFSYNEQFF.

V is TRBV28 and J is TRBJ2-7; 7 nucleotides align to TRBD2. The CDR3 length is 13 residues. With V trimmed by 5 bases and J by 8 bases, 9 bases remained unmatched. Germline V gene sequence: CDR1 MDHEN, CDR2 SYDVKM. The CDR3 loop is CASSPPQTSQQYF. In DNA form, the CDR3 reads TGTGCCAGCAGTCCCCCTCAGACTAGCCAGCAGTACTTC. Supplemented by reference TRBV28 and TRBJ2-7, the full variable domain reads DVKVTQSSRYLVKRTGEKVFLECVQDMDHENMFWYRQDPGLGLRLIYFSYDVKMKEKGDIPEGYSVSREKKERFSLILESASTNQTSMYLCASSPPQTSQQYFGPGTRLTVT.

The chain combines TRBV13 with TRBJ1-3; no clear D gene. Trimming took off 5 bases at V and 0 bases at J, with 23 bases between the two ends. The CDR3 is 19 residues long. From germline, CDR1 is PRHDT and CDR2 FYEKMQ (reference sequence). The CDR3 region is CASSPTGGFLESSGNTIYF. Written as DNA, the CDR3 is TGTGCCAGCAGCCCGACTGGAGGTTTCCTAGAGAGCTCTGGAAACACCATATATTTT.

The CDR3 DNA reads TGTGCCAGCAGGGGAGGGGGTGGAAGCAATCAGCCCCAGCATTTT. Amino acid sequence: CASRGGGGSNQPQHF. This chain links TRBV2 with TRBJ1-5, with D tentatively TRBD1 (6 bases). Deletions cut 6 bases from V and 1 base from J, with 13 bases between. CDR3 length equals 15 residues. Germline CDR1 and CDR2: SNHLY and FYNNEI.

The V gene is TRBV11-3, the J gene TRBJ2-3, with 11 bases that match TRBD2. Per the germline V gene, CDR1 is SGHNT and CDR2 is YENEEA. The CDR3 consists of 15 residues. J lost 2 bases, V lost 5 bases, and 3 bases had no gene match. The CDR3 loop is CASSPGLAATDTQYF. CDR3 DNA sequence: TGTGCCAGCAGCCCGGGACTAGCGGCCACAGATACGCAGTATTTT.

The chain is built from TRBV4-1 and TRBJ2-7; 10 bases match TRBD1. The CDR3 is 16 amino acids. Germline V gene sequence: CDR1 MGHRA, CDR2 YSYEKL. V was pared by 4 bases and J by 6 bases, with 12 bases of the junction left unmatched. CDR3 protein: CASSLIPGTGASEQYF. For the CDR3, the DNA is TGCGCCAGCAGCCTAATCCCCGGGACAGGGGCTAGCGAGCAGTACTTC.

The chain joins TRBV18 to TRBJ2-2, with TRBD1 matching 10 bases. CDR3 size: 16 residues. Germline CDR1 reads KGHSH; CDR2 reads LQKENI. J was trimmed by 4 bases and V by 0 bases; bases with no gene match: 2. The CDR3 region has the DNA TGTGCCAGCTCACCACCGAGGGACAGGGGCACCGGGGAGCTGTTTTTT. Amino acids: CASSPPRDRGTGELFF.

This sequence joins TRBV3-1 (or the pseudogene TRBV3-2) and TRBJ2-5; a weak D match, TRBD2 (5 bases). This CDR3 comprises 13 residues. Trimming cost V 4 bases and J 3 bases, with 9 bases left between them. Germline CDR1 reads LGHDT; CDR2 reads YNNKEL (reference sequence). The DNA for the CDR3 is TGTGCCAGCAGCCTGAGGGAAGAAGAGACCCAGTACTTC. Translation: CASSLREEETQYF.

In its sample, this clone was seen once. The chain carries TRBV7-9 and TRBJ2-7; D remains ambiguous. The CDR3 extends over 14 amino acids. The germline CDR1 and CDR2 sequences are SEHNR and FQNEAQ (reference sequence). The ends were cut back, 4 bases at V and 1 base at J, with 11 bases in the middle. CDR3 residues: CASSSGETSYEQYF. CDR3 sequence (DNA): TGTGCCAGCAGCTCCGGTGAGACATCCTACGAGCAGTACTTC.

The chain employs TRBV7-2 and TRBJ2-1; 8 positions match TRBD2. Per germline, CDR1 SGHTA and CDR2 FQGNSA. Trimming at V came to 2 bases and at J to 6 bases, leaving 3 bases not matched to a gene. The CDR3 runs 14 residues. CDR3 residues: CASSLSTSGNEQFF. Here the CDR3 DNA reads TGTGCCAGCAGCTTAAGTACTAGCGGCAATGAGCAGTTCTTC.

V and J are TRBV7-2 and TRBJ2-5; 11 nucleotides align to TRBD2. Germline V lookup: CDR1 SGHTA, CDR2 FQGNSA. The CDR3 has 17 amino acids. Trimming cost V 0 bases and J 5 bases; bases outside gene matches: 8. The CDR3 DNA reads TGTGCCAGCAGCTTAGCGCCACTAGCGGGAGTCCCCGAGACCCAGTACTTC. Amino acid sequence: CASSLAPLAGVPETQYF. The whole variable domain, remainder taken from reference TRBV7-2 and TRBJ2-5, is GAGVSQSPSNKVTEKGKDVELRCDPISGHTALYWYRQSLGQGLEFLIYFQGNSAPDKSGLPSDRFSAERTGGSVSTLTIQRTQQEDSAVYLCASSLAPLAGVPETQYFGPGTRLLVL.

The CDR3 is CASSLVSSASDTQYF. CDR3 in DNA: TGTGCCAGCAGCTTAGTGTCTAGCGCGTCAGATACGCAGTATTTT. The gene calls are TRBV13 and TRBJ2-3, with D possibly being TRBD2 (6 bases). Trimming removed 1 base at V and 4 bases at J, with 12 bases between. The V gene's germline CDR1 is PRHDT and CDR2 FYEKMQ (reference sequence). The CDR3 runs 15 residues.

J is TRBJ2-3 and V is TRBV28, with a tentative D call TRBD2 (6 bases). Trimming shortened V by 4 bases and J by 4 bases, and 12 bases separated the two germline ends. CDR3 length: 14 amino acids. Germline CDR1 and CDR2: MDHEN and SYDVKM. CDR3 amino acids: CASSYGGTSDTQYF. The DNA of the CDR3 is TGTGCCAGCAGTTATGGCGGGACCTCAGATACGCAGTATTTT.

The CDR3 sequence: CASSQFNRAGGYTF. The CDR3 DNA reads TGTGCCAGCAGCCAATTCAACAGGGCCGGTGGCTACACCTTC. The chain combines TRBV16 with TRBJ1-2, with D perhaps TRBD1 (6 bases). Germline CDR1 KGHSY, CDR2 FQNENV. This CDR3 has 14 residues. V lost 1 base, J lost 7 bases, and 13 bases lay in between.

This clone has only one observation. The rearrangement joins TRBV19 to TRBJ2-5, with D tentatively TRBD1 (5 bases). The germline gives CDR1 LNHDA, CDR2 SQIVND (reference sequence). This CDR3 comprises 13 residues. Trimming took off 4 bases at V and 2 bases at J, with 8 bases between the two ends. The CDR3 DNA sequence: TGTGCCAGTAGTAAAAGACAGCAAGAGACCCAGTACTTC. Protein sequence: CASSKRQQETQYF.

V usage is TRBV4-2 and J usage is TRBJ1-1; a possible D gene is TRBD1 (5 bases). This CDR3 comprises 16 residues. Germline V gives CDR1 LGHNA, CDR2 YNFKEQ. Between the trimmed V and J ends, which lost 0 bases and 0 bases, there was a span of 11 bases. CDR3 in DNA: TGTGCCAGCAGCCAAGAAGGGGAACCCGTGAACACTGAAGCTTTCTTT. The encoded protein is CASSQEGEPVNTEAFF.

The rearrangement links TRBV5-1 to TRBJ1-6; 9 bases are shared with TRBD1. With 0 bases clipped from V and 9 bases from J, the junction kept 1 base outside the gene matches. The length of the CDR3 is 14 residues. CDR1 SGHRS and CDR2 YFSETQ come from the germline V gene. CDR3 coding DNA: TGCGCCAGCAGCTTGGAGACAGGGGGTTCACCCCTCCACTTT. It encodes CASSLETGGSPLHF.

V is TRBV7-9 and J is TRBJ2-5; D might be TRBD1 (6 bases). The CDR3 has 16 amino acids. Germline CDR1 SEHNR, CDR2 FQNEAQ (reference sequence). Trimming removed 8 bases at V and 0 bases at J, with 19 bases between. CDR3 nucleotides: TGTGCCAGCTCAACGGGGACACAACCGTACCAAGAGACCCAGTACTTC. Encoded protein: CASSTGTQPYQETQYF.

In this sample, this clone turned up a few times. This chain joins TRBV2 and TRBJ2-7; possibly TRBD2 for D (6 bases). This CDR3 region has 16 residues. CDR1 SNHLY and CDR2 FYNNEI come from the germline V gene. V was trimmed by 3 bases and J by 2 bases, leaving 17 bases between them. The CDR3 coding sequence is TGTGCCAGCAGTGACCCGGCGGGGAGGATTACCTACGAGCAGTACTTC. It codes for CASSDPAGRITYEQYF. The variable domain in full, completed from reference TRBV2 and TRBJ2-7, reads EPEVTQTPSHQVTQMGQEVILRCVPISNHLYFYWYRQILGQKVEFLVSFYNNEISEKSEIFDDQFSVERPDGSNFTLKIRSTKLEDSAMYFCASSDPAGRITYEQYFGPGTRLTVT.